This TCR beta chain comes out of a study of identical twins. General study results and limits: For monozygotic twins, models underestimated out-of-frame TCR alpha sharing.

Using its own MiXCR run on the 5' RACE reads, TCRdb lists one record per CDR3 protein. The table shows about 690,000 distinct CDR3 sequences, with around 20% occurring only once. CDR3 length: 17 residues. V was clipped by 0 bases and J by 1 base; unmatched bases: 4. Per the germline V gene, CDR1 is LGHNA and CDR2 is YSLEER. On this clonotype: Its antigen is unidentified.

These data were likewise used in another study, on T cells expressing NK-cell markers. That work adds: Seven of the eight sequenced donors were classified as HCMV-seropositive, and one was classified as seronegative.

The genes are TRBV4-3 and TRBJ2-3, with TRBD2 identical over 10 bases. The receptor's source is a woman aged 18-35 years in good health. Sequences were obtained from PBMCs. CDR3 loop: CASSQDRLAGGTDTQYF. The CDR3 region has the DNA TGCGCCAGCAGCCAAGATAGGCTAGCGGGGGGCACAGATACGCAGTATTTT.